This TCR beta chain stems from a study of cytomegalovirus exposure and HLA in healthy donors (dated by TCRdb to 2015 to 2018). With regard to the full study: According to an earlier analysis of a few hundred of the donors, 150 million to 200 million T cells yielded 120 million or so unique TCR beta sequences and around 300 Gb of sequence data. An early release covering 550 to 650 HLA-typed donors comprised approximately 300 gigabases of sequencing data and around 85 million unique TCR sequences. Of the 398 genotyped donors, approximately 83% fell in the genetic ancestry cluster associated with self-reported Caucasian donors. The study aimed to test whether cataloging public T cell receptors could reveal signatures of past pathogen exposure. The study profiled the T cell repertoires of more than 500 subjects by immunosequencing and related them to cytomegalovirus serostatus. In addition to the first cohort of 666 subjects, a separate validation cohort of over 90 different subjects was used. To predict cytomegalovirus infection status, the study brought together high-throughput TCR immunosequencing, statistical association of individual TCRs with disease status, and machine learning. A later analysis re-examined previously published TCR beta repertoires from just over 650 donors and added high-resolution HLA genotyping to investigate patterns of TCR occurrence. In the later analysis, no new phenotypic data were used to find candidate immune exposures; instead, reliance was placed on TCR beta sequences and their occurrence across donors. An earlier analysis of several hundred of the donors applied high-throughput TCR beta sequencing to assess whether each TCR beta V gene segment acted as functional or pseudogenic. Donor age, sex, ethnicity and CMV serostatus were compiled alongside the repertoire data. Genome-wide SNP genotypes for about 60% of the 666 donors were used in a later genetic analysis, which treated that subset as a discovery cohort. All discovery cohort repertoires had been generated using a single sequencing platform. Class I and class II HLA loci were covered by the typing at four-digit resolution. The number of donors typed differed by locus, with 629-630 for A, B, C, DRB1 and DQB1, around 520 for DQA1, approximately 570 for DPA1, and some 440 for DPB1. A handful of DR-DQ haplotypes were handled as single units for association and clustering because linkage in the cohort was strong. Among around 400 genotyped donors of the cohort, an average of around 220,000 unique TCR beta nucleotide sequences was sequenced per donor, of which 15% to 20% were non-productive. Summary of the overall study and its limitations: Seventeen rarely observed V segments, including chromosome 9 orphons, were excluded from the earlier analysis of a few hundred of the donors because counts were too low. A later analysis found that TCR association rates varied across HLA loci, with DRB1 alleles showing the most associated TCRs and HLA-C alleles the fewest. Several of the top co-occurrence clusters appeared to be linked to parvovirus B19, influenza, CMV and Epstein-Barr virus, according to a later analysis. Cytomegalovirus status was reported to be diagnosed by the classifier with high specificity and sensitivity in both the original and validation cohorts. Roughly uniform sequencing depth across donors was assumed in presence/absence analyses, although this assumption may not hold. A cluster of highly shared sequence variants was judged likely to be a technical artifact of the sequencing pipeline. The authors suggested that the approach could potentially be generalized to other disease states and immunological phenotypes. A further reported finding was that TCR beta sequences accurately predicted the HLA-A and HLA-B alleles for most subjects in the first cohort. The study gave a list of about 150 TCR beta chains associated with cytomegalovirus. Some IMGT-functional V segments, including TRBV6-2 and TRBV6-3, could not be distinguished by the 87-base-pair reads and were therefore excluded. Broadly in line with IMGT annotations, most TCR beta V segments showed up in productive rearrangements about 87% or about 30% of the time in an earlier analysis of approximately 600 of the donors. In vitro tests confirmed that three of the cytomegalovirus-associated TCR beta chains recognize cytomegalovirus antigens. Linkage disequilibrium might explain the correlated functional status among segregating V segments, but an unknown experimental factor could not be excluded. According to a later genetic analysis, donors in an Asian-associated ancestry cluster had fewer N-insertions in productive TCRs than the approximately 710-donor mean. This cohort had only TCR beta chains sequenced, and the lack of alpha or paired-chain data limited which features could be detected. In a later analysis, 16,951 TCR beta sequences were associated with specific HLA alleles at a false discovery rate of 0.05. In a later analysis, HLA-associated TCR beta chains showed more clonal expansion and lower generation probabilities than non-associated chains that were equally common. Strong co-occurrence of HLA alleles, especially DR and DQ, made assigning TCR associations to individual alleles difficult. For the cohort, immune exposure information was limited to CMV serostatus. Most TCR sequences were observed very rarely across donors, whereas some public TCRs were present in many individuals. A later genetic analysis associated a missense DCLRE1C variant with V-gene and J-gene trimming of TCR beta chains, and an independent cohort replicated the association. Because some donors lacked HLA typing at each locus, the association tests relied only on the typed subset. Most CMV-associated TCR beta chains appeared to be HLA-restricted in a later analysis, and the HLA associations seemed to be driven largely by CMV exposure.

The library relied on the immunoSEQ multiplex PCR assay. A mixture of 60 forward primers for TCR Vbeta segments and 13 reverse primers for TCR Jbeta segments was used in the multiplex PCR. Amplification of the CDR3 region of rearranged TCR beta genes was performed with a multiplex PCR assay on genomic DNA. Amplified TCR beta libraries were sequenced as 87-base-pair reads on the Illumina HiSeq System. In the original analysis: Across the roughly 700 repertoires, a later analysis counted tens of millions of unique TCR beta chains, some 11 million of which were shared by at least two donors. To remove PCR and sequencing errors, raw reads were error-corrected and collapsed into unique sequences using a nearest-neighbor algorithm that merged closely related sequences. To assign V, D and J gene segments, CDR3 sequences were aligned to IMGT reference sequences. For a sequence to be retained, a match of at least six nucleotides was required to both a V gene segment and a J gene segment. Rearrangements were classified as productive when the CDR3 lacked stop codons and remained in frame with V and J, and all other rearrangements were classified as non-productive. CDR3 was defined by IMGT convention, running from the second conserved V-encoded cysteine to the conserved J-encoded phenylalanine. In an earlier analysis of 550 to 650 of the donors, sequences lacking an unambiguous match to a single V gene segment were excluded. An earlier analysis of 587 of the donors called V segments functional above 56.7% productive rearrangements and segregating when the between-donor standard deviation exceeded 5%. A statistical classification framework was built to diagnose cytomegalovirus status from the catalog of TCR beta chain sequences. V and J gene assignment, in a later analysis, came from comparing TCR nucleotide sequences with IMGT/GENE-DB human TR gene sequences. The TCRdist pipeline was used in a later analysis to assign CDR3 sequences and most-parsimonious VDJ recombination scenarios. A later analysis defined each TCR beta chain by its CDR3 amino acid sequence plus V-gene family, and excluded reads lacking a unique V-gene family. To address suspected cross-contamination and a sequencing artifact, a later analysis removed a few hundred highly shared, low-generation-probability nucleotide sequences. In a later analysis, a clonal expansion index for each public chain was calculated from normalized within-repertoire ranks of inferred template counts. Generation probabilities in a later analysis came from a VDJ recombination model fitted to out-of-frame rearrangements, and those results were checked against IGoR. A later analysis scored TCR-TCR, TCR-HLA and TCR-CMV co-occurrence with hypergeometric tests, applying a repertoire-size bias correction to TCR pairs. In a later analysis, false discovery rates were estimated by permuting HLA or CMV assignments 20 times. In a later analysis, co-occurring TCRs were grouped using DBSCAN, and TCRdist sequence similarity was added for clustering within HLA-allele-positive subsets. For co-occurrence clustering, repertoires with fewer than 30,000 or more than 120,000 public chains were excluded, along with roughly 5 repertoires with anomalous nucleotide sharing. TCRdb stores this immuneACCESS table with in-frame sequences only. Part of the clones is absent; in the studies checked, under half of the shortfall reflects unresolved V genes, and no reason is known for the rest. V and J calls plus clone size are reproduced from that table; the DNA served to infer D and trimming. The sample includes some 110,000 clones, with 8% to 10% observed a single time. Of the sample, less than 4% falls within the top ten clones.

This clone was recorded a few times. Its target antigen remains unknown. Within one base of it there is no much larger clone, and no base qualities were kept. Reading the germline V gene gives CDR1 SNHLY and CDR2 FYNNEI. V gives up 4 bases and J gives up 4 bases, and the segment between their germline ends measures 14 bases. There are 15 amino acids in the CDR3, from cysteine to phenylalanine inclusive. Left in the record is the CDR3 DNA by itself, 45 bases read in frame from the first base. The cohort consisted of approximately 690 healthy bone marrow donors. At the time of sampling, all cohort members were nominally healthy, though unrecorded immune exposures were likely present. The donor was CMV seronegative and belonged to the group of more than 300 seronegative cohort members. A peripheral blood sample was collected from each donor, and TCR beta sequencing was performed on peripheral blood mononuclear cells. The Qiagen DNeasy Blood Extraction Kit was used to extract genomic DNA from the blood cell samples.

Rearrangement joined TRBV2 to TRBJ2-1, with the D gene uncertain. The specimen was PBMCs. This receptor was taken from a man aged 30 to 45 in good health and CMV-seronegative. The CDR3 is CASSVDPNPYNEQFF. The DNA sequence is given as TGTGCCAGCAGTGTAGATCCTAACCCATACAATGAGCAGTTCTTC.